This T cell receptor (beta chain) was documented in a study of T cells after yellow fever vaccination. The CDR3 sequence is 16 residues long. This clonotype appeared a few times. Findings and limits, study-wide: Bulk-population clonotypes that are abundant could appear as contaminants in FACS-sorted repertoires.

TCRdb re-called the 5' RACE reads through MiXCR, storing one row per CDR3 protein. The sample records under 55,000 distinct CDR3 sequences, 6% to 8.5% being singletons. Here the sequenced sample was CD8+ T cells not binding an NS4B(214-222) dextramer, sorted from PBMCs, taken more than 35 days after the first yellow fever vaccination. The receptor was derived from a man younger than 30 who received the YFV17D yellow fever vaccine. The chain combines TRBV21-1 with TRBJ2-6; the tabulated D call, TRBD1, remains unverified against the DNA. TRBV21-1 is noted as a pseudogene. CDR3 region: CASNGTPGPGANVLTF. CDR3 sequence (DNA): TGTGCCAGCAACGGGACGCCCGGCCCCGGGGCCAACGTCCTGACTTTC.